The 17 T cell receptor beta chains listed next were all sequenced from one sample in a study of T cells in Graves' hyperthyroidism and ophthalmopathy. RNA transcripts gave rise to amplified TCR beta CDR3 regions. Carried out on the TCR CDR3, a first-round RT-PCR used the HTBI primer set. TCRdb itself ran the multiplex PCR reads through MiXCR, one entry per CDR3 protein. The sample lists almost 250,000 distinct CDR3 sequences; around 26% were seen once. Material: blood. The source is a woman in her thirties or forties with Graves' ophthalmopathy.

The chain has TRBV6-1 and TRBJ2-7; TRBD2 agrees at 10 bases. CDR3 size: 15 residues. Trimming took 6 bases from V and 0 from J; bases not matched to a gene: 5. Germline V CDR1 and CDR2: MNHNS, SASEGT. CDR3 DNA sequence: TGTGCCAGCAGGGATTCTAGCGGGGGCTCCTACGAGCAGTACTTC. Its translation is CASRDSSGGSYEQYF.

This rearrangement joins TRBV11-2 to TRBJ2-5; D not certain. This CDR3 spans 13 amino acids. The germline gives CDR1 SGHAT, CDR2 FQNNGV. V was clipped by 5 bases and J by 1 base, with 8 bases between them. The CDR3 loop reads CASSLLRQETQYF. Here the CDR3 DNA reads TGTGCCAGCAGCCTGCTCCGCCAAGAGACCCAGTACTTC.

This clonotype was found many times. CDR3 residues: CSVEKGGRALKETQYF. CDR3 coding DNA: TGCAGCGTTGAAAAGGGCGGGAGGGCCCTGAAAGAGACCCAGTACTTC. This sequence joins TRBV29-1 and TRBJ2-5; 9 bases map to TRBD2. V shed 2 bases and J 3 bases; nucleotides not matched to a gene: 10. Per germline, CDR1 SQVTM and CDR2 ANQGSEA. This CDR3 comprises 16 residues.

The sample holds many counts of this clonotype. This chain joins TRBV4-1 and TRBJ1-2; possible D gene TRBD1, 5 bases. V shed 4 bases and J shed 8 bases, with 17 bases lying between them. Germline V gene sequence: CDR1 MGHRA, CDR2 YSYEKL. CDR3 length: 14 amino acids. CDR3 region: CASSLNRDGHGYTF. The CDR3 region has the DNA TGCGCCAGCAGCCTTAACCGGGACGGGCACGGCTACACCTTC.

This clonotype came up many times. The CDR3 region has the DNA TGTGCCAGCAGCCGCCAAGGGAGGCAGGCGGGGGATCAGCCCCAGCATTTT. This translates into CASSRQGRQAGDQPQHF. The gene calls are TRBV6-5 and TRBJ1-5, with D perhaps matching TRBD1 (5 bases). Germline V CDR1 and CDR2: MNHEY, SVGAGI. The germline V and J ends were trimmed by 6 bases and 5 bases, with 23 bases remaining between them. The CDR3 contains 17 residues.

There are many counts of this clonotype. The rearrangement joins TRBV27 to TRBJ2-7; TRBD2 matches at 10 bases. Germline V CDR1 and CDR2: MNHEY, SMNVEV (reference sequence). V gave up 5 bases and J gave up 2 bases; unmatched junction bases: 6. The CDR3 extends over 15 amino acids. The CDR3 sequence: CASSEQAGGPYEQYF. The CDR3 coding sequence is TGTGCCAGCAGTGAACAAGCGGGAGGGCCCTACGAGCAGTACTTC.

This clonotype was seen many times. This rearrangement joins TRBV2 to TRBJ2-7, with D unclear. V lost 4 bases, J lost 0 bases, and 7 bases lay in between. This CDR3 contains 13 residues. CDR1 is SNHLY, CDR2 FYNNEI, per germline. The CDR3 is CASSGLASYEQYF. CDR3 in DNA: TGTGCCAGCAGTGGACTCGCCTCCTACGAGCAGTACTTC.

This clonotype was seen ten or more times. This CDR3 reads CASSPTDRAQPQHF. DNA of the CDR3: TGTGCCAGCAGCCCTACCGACAGGGCTCAGCCCCAGCATTTT. This sequence joins TRBV7-8 and TRBJ1-5; 7 bases fit TRBD1. The germline CDR1 and CDR2 sequences are SGHVS and FQNEAQ. V trimming: 5 bases; J trimming: 6 bases; junction bases outside the gene matches: 7. The length of the CDR3 is 14 residues.

This rearrangement joins TRBV3-1 to TRBJ1-1; D gene uncertain. Per the germline V gene, CDR1 is LGHDT and CDR2 is YNNKEL (reference sequence). The CDR3 extends over 15 amino acids. V was clipped by 8 bases and J by 0 bases, with 16 bases between them. The CDR3 DNA follows: TGTGCCAGCGCGAGGACCGACCTCATGAACACTGAAGCTTTCTTT. Protein sequence: CASARTDLMNTEAFF.

The rearrangement joins TRBV5-1 to TRBJ2-2; TRBD1 might be the D (5 bases). V lost 0 bases and J lost 7, with 7 bases in between. Germline-derived CDR1 and CDR2 are SGHRS and YFSETQ. The CDR3 is 13 amino acids. The CDR3 reads CASSLAGNGELFF. The CDR3, as DNA: TGCGCCAGCAGCTTGGCAGGGAACGGGGAGCTGTTTTTT.

This clonotype was picked up many times. This chain connects TRBV19 to TRBJ2-5; D gene unclear. V gave up 5 bases and J gave up 3 bases, with 16 bases separating them. Germline CDR1 is LNHDA and CDR2 is SQIVND (reference sequence). CDR3 length: 15 amino acids. The CDR3 here is CASSLSLVAEETQYF. The CDR3 DNA sequence: TGTGCCAGTAGTCTCTCTTTGGTAGCTGAAGAGACCCAGTACTTC.

This clonotype was observed many times. V and J are TRBV28 and TRBJ2-7; 12 nucleotides agree with TRBD1. J lost 7 bases, V lost 5 bases, and 9 bases had no gene match. The CDR3 runs to 15 residues. CDR1 and CDR2 from the germline V gene are MDHEN and SYDVKM. CDR3: CASSPLGQGAREQYF. CDR3 coding DNA: TGTGCCAGCAGTCCATTGGGACAGGGGGCCAGGGAGCAGTACTTC.

This clonotype has at least ten counts. The rearrangement links TRBV2 to TRBJ2-7; the match to TRBD2 covers 7 bases. Germline-derived CDR1 and CDR2 are SNHLY and FYNNEI. V was clipped by 1 base and J by 3 bases; unmatched bases: 15. CDR3 size: 18 residues. This CDR3 is CASSEDGEGRPAGYEQYF. CDR3 DNA sequence: TGTGCCAGCAGTGAAGACGGGGAGGGACGCCCTGCGGGCTACGAGCAGTACTTC.

This clonotype has more than one count but fewer than ten. The chain joins TRBV29-1 to TRBJ2-2; no firm D call. The V gene lost 4 bases and the J gene lost 6 bases, with 6 bases spanning the gap. Per the germline V gene, CDR1 is SQVTM and CDR2 is ANQGSEA. This CDR3 is 11 amino acids long. The CDR3 spells CSVGRSGELFF. For the CDR3, the DNA is TGCAGCGTTGGACGGTCCGGGGAGCTGTTTTTT.

This sequence joins TRBV2 and TRBJ2-2, with D perhaps assigned TRBD1 or TRBD2 (6 bases each). Per germline, CDR1 SNHLY and CDR2 FYNNEI. The CDR3 sequence is 15 residues long. Trimming took off 9 bases at V and 0 bases at J, with 14 bases between the two ends. The CDR3 DNA follows: TGTGCCAGTGAGTGGGGGGCCTCGAACACCGGGGAGCTGTTTTTT. This translates into CASEWGASNTGELFF.

Many counts were recorded for this clonotype. J is TRBJ1-1 and V is TRBV27, with D maybe TRBD1 (5 bases). There are 13 residues in the CDR3. Germline CDR1 reads MNHEY; CDR2 reads SMNVEV (reference sequence). V dropped 4 bases and J dropped 4 bases, with 10 bases sitting between them. The CDR3 DNA follows: TGTGCCAGCAGTTCCGGACAAGCCACTGAAGCTTTCTTT. Protein: CASSSGQATEAFF.

This clonotype showed up many times. V is TRBV4-1 and J is TRBJ1-5; D uncertain. The CDR3 loop spans 15 amino acids. Germline assignment: CDR1 MGHRA and CDR2 YSYEKL. V dropped 1 base and J dropped 5 bases, with 12 bases sitting between them. The CDR3 spells CASSQGPGSHQPQHF. The CDR3 nucleotides are TGCGCCAGCAGCCAAGGACCAGGTTCACATCAGCCCCAGCATTTT.